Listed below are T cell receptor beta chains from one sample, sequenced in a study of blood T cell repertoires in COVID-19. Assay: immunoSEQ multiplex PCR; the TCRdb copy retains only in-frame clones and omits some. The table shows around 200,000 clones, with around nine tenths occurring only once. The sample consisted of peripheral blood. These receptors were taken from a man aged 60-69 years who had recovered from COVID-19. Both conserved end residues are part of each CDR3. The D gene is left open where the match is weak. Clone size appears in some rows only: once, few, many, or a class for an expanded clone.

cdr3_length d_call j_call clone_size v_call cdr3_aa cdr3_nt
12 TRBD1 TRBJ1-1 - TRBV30 CAFAGGGTEAFF TGTGCCTTTGCAGGGGGAGGCACTGAAGCTTTCTTT
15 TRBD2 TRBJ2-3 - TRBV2 CASSERSGGVAEQYF TGTGCCAGCAGTGAAAGGTCGGGGGGAGTTGCGGAGCAGTATTTT
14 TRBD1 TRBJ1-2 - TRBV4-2 CASSPGGTGSGYTF TGTGCCAGCAGCCCGGGAGGGACAGGGAGTGGCTACACCTTC
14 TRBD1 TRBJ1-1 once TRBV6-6 CASSSGGSRTEAFF TGTGCCAGCAGTTCAGGGGGAAGTCGCACTGAAGCTTTCTTT
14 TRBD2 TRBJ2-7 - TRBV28 CASSFGGSSYEQYF TGTGCCAGCAGTTTCGGGGGGAGCTCCTACGAGCAGTACTTC
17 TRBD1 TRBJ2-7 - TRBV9 CASSVVLQGEVSYEQYF TGTGCCAGCAGCGTAGTGCTACAGGGGGAAGTTTCCTACGAGCAGTACTTC
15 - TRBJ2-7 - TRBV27 CASSLSYGRTYEQYF TGTGCCAGCAGTTTATCGTATGGCAGAACCTACGAGCAGTACTTC
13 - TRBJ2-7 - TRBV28 CASREGQFYEQYF TGTGCCAGCAGGGAGGGACAGTTCTACGAGCAGTACTTC
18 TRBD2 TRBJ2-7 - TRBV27 CASSSPGLAGRTSYEQYF TGTGCCAGCAGTTCGCCGGGACTAGCGGGCCGGACCTCCTACGAGCAGTACTTC
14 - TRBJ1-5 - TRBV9 CASSAGVFNQPQHF TGTGCCAGCAGCGCAGGGGTTTTCAATCAGCCCCAGCATTTT
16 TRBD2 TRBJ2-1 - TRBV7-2 CASSLIRGGSYNEQFF TGTGCCAGCAGTCTTATTCGGGGGGGCTCCTACAATGAGCAGTTCTTC
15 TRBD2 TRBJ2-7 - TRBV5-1 CASTESSGISSEQYF TGCGCCAGCACCGAATCTAGCGGGATCTCCTCCGAGCAGTACTTC
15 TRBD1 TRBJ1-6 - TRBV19 CASRSTGQGASPLHF TGTGCCAGTAGATCGACCGGACAGGGGGCTTCACCCCTCCACTTT
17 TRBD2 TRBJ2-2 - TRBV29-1 CSVRSPVGGIGNGELFF TGCAGCGTTCGTTCTCCGGTGGGAGGGATCGGGAACGGGGAGCTGTTTTTT
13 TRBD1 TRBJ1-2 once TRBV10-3 CAISGDRSYGYTF TGTGCCATCAGTGGGGACAGGAGCTATGGCTACACCTTC
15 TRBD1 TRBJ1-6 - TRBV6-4 CASSETGTDNSPLHF TGTGCCAGCAGCGAGACCGGGACAGATAATTCACCCCTCCACTTT
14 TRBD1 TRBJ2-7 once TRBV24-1 CATSPGQGSYEQYF TGTGCCACCAGTCCGGGACAGGGGTCCTACGAGCAGTACTTC
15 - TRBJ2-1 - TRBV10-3 CAITSGGSGGSEQFF TGTGCCATCACCTCAGGGGGAAGCGGGGGCAGTGAGCAGTTCTTC
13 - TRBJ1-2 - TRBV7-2 CASSEGQLYGYTF TGTGCCAGCAGCGAGGGACAACTCTATGGCTACACCTTC
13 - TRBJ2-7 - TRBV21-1 CASSKTGLYEQYF TGTGCCAGCAGCAAAACTGGTCTCTACGAGCAGTACTTC
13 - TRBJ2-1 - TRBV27 CASRNRVYNEQFF TGTGCCAGCAGAAACAGGGTGTACAATGAGCAGTTCTTC
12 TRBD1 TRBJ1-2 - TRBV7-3 CASSAQGGSYTF TGTGCCAGCAGCGCACAGGGGGGTAGCTACACCTTC
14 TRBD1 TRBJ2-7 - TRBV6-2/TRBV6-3 CASSYGQGVGEQYF TGTGCCAGCAGTTACGGACAGGGGGTAGGAGAGCAGTACTTC
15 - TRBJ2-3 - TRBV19 CASMGTGESTDTQYF TGTGCCAGTATGGGTACGGGGGAGAGCACAGATACGCAGTATTTT
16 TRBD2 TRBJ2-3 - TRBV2 CASTGRSGGVMNTQYF TGTGCCAGCACTGGGAGGAGCGGGGGGGTAATGAATACGCAGTATTTT
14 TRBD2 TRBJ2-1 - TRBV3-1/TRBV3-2 CASSRLAGEGEQFF TGTGCCAGCAGCCGACTAGCGGGAGAGGGTGAGCAGTTCTTC
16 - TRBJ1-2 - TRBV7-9 CASSPGSARGQSGYTF TGTGCCAGCAGCCCCGGGTCGGCCCGCGGACAAAGTGGCTACACCTTC
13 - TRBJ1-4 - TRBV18 CASSPQAPEKLFF TGTGCCAGCTCACCTCAGGCTCCGGAAAAACTGTTTTTT
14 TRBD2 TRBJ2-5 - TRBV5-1 CASSPGTIQETQYF TGCGCCAGCAGCCCGGGGACTATCCAAGAGACCCAGTACTTC
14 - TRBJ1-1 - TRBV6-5 CASSYSNRGIEAFF TGTGCCAGCAGTTACTCGAATCGGGGGATTGAAGCTTTCTTT
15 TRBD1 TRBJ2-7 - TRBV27 CASSDRRDSTYEQYF TGTGCCAGCAGCGATAGACGGGACAGCACCTACGAGCAGTACTTC
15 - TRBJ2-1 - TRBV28 CASSYRGGLRNEQFF TGTGCCAGCAGTTACCGGGGTGGCTTGAGAAATGAGCAGTTCTTC
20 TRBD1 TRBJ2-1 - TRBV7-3 CASSLPPRTGGFISYNEQFF TGTGCCAGCAGCTTACCCCCACGAACAGGGGGCTTTATATCCTACAATGAGCAGTTCTTC
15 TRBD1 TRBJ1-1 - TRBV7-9 CASRGTGRGNTEAFF TGTGCCAGCAGGGGGACAGGGCGGGGGAACACTGAAGCTTTCTTT
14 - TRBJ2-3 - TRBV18 CASSPPAGADTQYF TGTGCCAGCTCACCACCGGCAGGGGCAGATACGCAGTATTTT
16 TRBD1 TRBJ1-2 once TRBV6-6 CASSYGTGRSGYGYTF TGTGCCAGCAGTTACGGGACAGGGAGATCGGGCTATGGCTACACCTTC
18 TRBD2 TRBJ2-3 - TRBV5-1 CASSLGGEWEGFTDTQYF TGCGCCAGCAGCTTGGGTGGTGAGTGGGAGGGCTTCACAGATACGCAGTATTTT
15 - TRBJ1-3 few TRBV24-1 CATSEAGPSGNTIYF TGTGCCACCAGTGAGGCAGGGCCCTCTGGAAACACCATATATTTT
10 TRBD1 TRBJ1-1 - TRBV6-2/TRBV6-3 CASSEGAAFF TGTGCCAGCAGTGAGGGGGCTGCTTTCTTT
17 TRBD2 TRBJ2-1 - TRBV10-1 CASSESLWTSGTNEQFF TGCGCCAGCAGTGAGTCGCTTTGGACTAGCGGGACCAATGAGCAGTTCTTC
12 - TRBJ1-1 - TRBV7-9 CASSPRGQRAFF TGTGCCAGCAGCCCCCGAGGGCAGCGAGCTTTCTTT